The 8 T cell receptor beta chains reported below all come from one sample, sequenced in a study of blood T cells in healthy people across ages. The authors ran a second PCR of roughly 7 to 11 cycles using a sample-barcoded 5' primer and a J-beta primer mix. Each CDR3 protein is one row after TCRdb ran MiXCR on the 5' RACE reads. The sample has about 830,000 distinct CDR3 sequences; 62% are singletons. Sequenced input: blood. Source of these receptors: a man aged 30-40 years in good health.

The genes are TRBV6-1 and TRBJ2-1; 11 nucleotides agree with TRBD1. V lost 6 bases, J lost 5 bases, and 6 bases stayed unmatched. There are 15 residues in the CDR3. The germline V gene encodes CDR1 MNHNS and CDR2 SASEGT. CDR3 nucleotides: TGTGCCAGCAGATCTGGACAGGGGGCCGACAATGAGCAGTTCTTC. It specifies CASRSGQGADNEQFF.

The V and J genes are TRBV9 and TRBJ2-3; TRBD2 matches at 11 bases. The CDR3 contains 16 residues. The junction had 4 bases not matched to a gene; V was cut back by 4 bases and J by 0 bases. CDR1 and CDR2 from the germline V gene are SGDLS and YYNGEE. CDR3 in DNA: TGTGCCAGCAGCATACTAGCGGGGGCCAGCACAGATACGCAGTATTTT. Translation: CASSILAGASTDTQYF.

This chain links TRBV3-1 with TRBJ1-2, with 7 bases identical to TRBD1. This CDR3 has 14 amino acids. CDR1 is LGHDT, CDR2 YNNKEL, per germline (reference sequence). The V segment lost 4 bases and the J segment 9 bases; nucleotides outside the gene matches: 11. The CDR3 here is CASSPARQGASYTF. CDR3 DNA: TGTGCCAGCAGCCCAGCACGACAGGGCGCCAGCTACACCTTC.

The V gene is TRBV10-3, the J gene TRBJ2-2, with a weak D call TRBD1 (5 bases). V shed 2 bases and J shed 0 bases, with 13 bases lying between them. This CDR3 region has 17 residues. The germline CDR1 and CDR2 sequences are ENHRY and SYGVKD. In nucleotides, the CDR3 is TGTGCCATCAGTGAGGAAGGGGCACCACCGAACACCGGGGAGCTGTTTTTT. Amino acid sequence: CAISEEGAPPNTGELFF.

The table lists this clonotype with many counts. The J gene is TRBJ2-7, the V gene TRBV15, with D perhaps matching TRBD1 (5 bases). Germline V CDR1 and CDR2: LNHNV, YYDKDF (reference sequence). The V and J ends lost 0 bases and 3 bases respectively, with 15 bases between them. This CDR3 has 16 residues. The DNA of the CDR3 is TGTGCCACCAGCAGAGATGAAGGGGCCCCCCTCTACGAGCAGTACTTC. This encodes CATSRDEGAPLYEQYF.

The sample holds a few counts of this clonotype. The chain has TRBV10-3 and TRBJ1-5; D is unresolved. From germline, CDR1 is ENHRY and CDR2 SYGVKD. V was cut by 7 bases and J by 2 bases, with 12 bases left in between. The CDR3 loop spans 14 amino acids. CDR3 amino acids: CAIKSILGNQPQHF. The CDR3 DNA sequence: TGTGCCATCAAATCCATCCTAGGCAATCAGCCCCAGCATTTT.

The V gene is TRBV27, the J gene TRBJ2-3; no definite D call. The germline V and J ends were trimmed by 2 bases and 0 bases, with 3 bases remaining between them. Germline CDR1 and CDR2: MNHEY and SMNVEV (reference sequence). CDR3 length: 13 amino acids. The CDR3 sequence: CASSLKSTDTQYF. The DNA for the CDR3 is TGTGCCAGCAGTTTAAAAAGCACAGATACGCAGTATTTT.

The gene calls are TRBV7-8 and TRBJ1-1; a weak D match, TRBD1 (6 bases). Trimming cost V 5 bases and J 6 bases, with 19 bases left between them. CDR3 size: 15 residues. Germline V lookup: CDR1 SGHVS, CDR2 FQNEAQ. The DNA for the CDR3 is TGTGCCAGCAGCCCCAGGACAGCCCTGGGAGCTGAAGCTTTCTTT. This encodes CASSPRTALGAEAFF.